Listed here are 27 T cell receptor beta chains from one sample, sequenced in a study of T cells in Graves' hyperthyroidism and ophthalmopathy (dated by TCRdb to between 2019 and 2020). To prepare the library, multiplex PCR was applied. The sequencing machine was an Illumina HiSeq 2000. The TCR beta CDR3 regions were amplified from the RNA transcripts. For the first round of RT-PCR on the TCR CDR3, the HTBI primer set was used together with the Qiagen OneStep RT-PCR kit. Using fastp at Q25 and MiXCR, TCRdb reprocessed the public reads and kept productive beta chains. Rows matching on CDR3 protein sequence are summarized as one entry with the most common DNA and genes. The sample yields 600,000 to 700,000 distinct CDR3 sequences; just under 45% were counted once. The top ten clonotypes cover about 7.7% of the sample. The sequencing sample was made of peripheral blood or thyroid tissue (not recorded which). These receptor sequences come from an adult man with Graves' disease, either hyperthyroidism or ophthalmopathy (not recorded which).

V and J are TRBV19 and TRBJ1-5, with TRBD1 matching over 9 bases. CDR1 LNHDA and CDR2 SQIVND come from the germline V gene (reference sequence). Trimming at V came to 9 bases and at J to 7 bases, leaving 19 bases not matched to a gene. The CDR3 length is 17 residues. The CDR3 spells CASQPSRTGAFRQPQHF. The CDR3 region has the DNA TGTGCCAGCCAACCATCGCGGACAGGGGCCTTCAGGCAGCCCCAGCATTTT.

A word on this clonotype: The CDR3 end shows no conserved phenylalanine or tryptophan, and so a read error is likely. Because the CDR3's place on the DNA is in doubt, the DNA is left out and the CDR3 is given as listed by TCRdb. This chain uses TRBV24-1 with TRBJ2-6; the D call in the table, TRBD2, was not verified against the DNA. The CDR3 is 10 amino acids long, termini counted. The germline gives CDR1 KGHDR, CDR2 SFDVKD. CDR3 protein: CATSDLNRAS.

V and J are TRBV29-1 and TRBJ1-4; 10 bases line up with TRBD1. Germline V gene data show CDR1 as SQVTM and CDR2 as ANQGSEA. This CDR3 is built from 17 residues. V lost 4 bases and J lost 3; bases outside the gene matches: 11. CDR3 amino acids: CSVARDRGGDPNEKLFF. The CDR3 bases are TGCAGCGTTGCGAGGGACAGGGGTGGGGATCCTAATGAAAAACTGTTTTTT.

This clonotype was recorded many times. The CDR3 region is CASRPGGSGNTIYF. The CDR3 DNA reads as TGTGCCAGCAGACCGGGGGGCTCTGGAAACACCATATATTTT. The chain is built from TRBV9 and TRBJ1-3, with a weak D call TRBD1 (5 bases). Deletions cut 5 bases from V and 0 bases from J, with 9 bases between. Germline V gene data show CDR1 as SGDLS and CDR2 as YYNGEE. The CDR3 sequence is 14 residues long.

Comments on this clonotype: This may arise from a read error, as a much more abundant clone is one base away. V and J are TRBV19 and TRBJ1-1, with TRBD1 matching 9 bases. J lost 10 bases, V lost 7 bases, and 4 bases had no gene match. The CDR3 spans 11 residues. CDR1 is LNHDA and CDR2 is SQIVND in the germline V gene (reference sequence). The CDR3 nucleotides are TGTGCCAGTATGGACAGGGGTATAGCTTTCTTT. Its translation: CASMDRGIAFF.

This clonotype was seen at least ten times. This chain uses TRBV10-3 with TRBJ2-5, with TRBD2 matching over 7 bases. This CDR3 spans 14 amino acids. V trimming: 7 bases; J trimming: 5 bases; junction bases outside the gene matches: 10. CDR1 and CDR2 (germline): ENHRY, SYGVKD. CDR3 nucleotide sequence: TGTGCCATCAAAAAAGCAGGGAGGGACGAGACCCAGTACTTC. Its protein product is CAIKKAGRDETQYF.

This clonotype was recorded at least ten times. This chain links TRBV29-1 with TRBJ1-2; 9 nucleotides align to TRBD1. CDR3 length equals 14 residues. V lost 4 bases, J lost 2 bases, and 5 bases stayed unmatched. The germline gives CDR1 SQVTM, CDR2 ANQGSEA. In DNA, the CDR3 is TGCAGCGTTGCAACAGGGGGCGGAAACTATGGCTACACCTTC. Its translation is CSVATGGGNYGYTF.

This clonotype appeared a single time. The V call is TRBV7-9, the J call TRBJ2-5; 14 bases align to TRBD2. Germline V gene lookup returns CDR1 SEHNR and CDR2 FQNEAQ (reference sequence). This CDR3 contains 17 residues. The CDR3: CALREGLAGDVGETQYF. CDR3 sequence (DNA): TGTGCTCTAAGGGAGGGACTAGCGGGAGATGTAGGGGAGACCCAGTACTTC.

The table lists this clonotype with many counts. The chain recombines TRBV19 with TRBJ1-4; D gene uncertain. Germline V CDR1 and CDR2: LNHDA, SQIVND (reference sequence). This CDR3 spans 11 amino acids. V was pared by 6 bases and J by 7 bases, with 6 bases between. For the CDR3, the DNA is TGTGCCAGTAGGAAGAGTGAAAAACTGTTTTTT. Its protein is CASRKSEKLFF.

With respect to this clonotype: A single base separates this from a much larger clone, so it may be a read error. V and J are TRBV12-3 or TRBV12-4 and TRBJ2-6; 7 bases agree with TRBD1. The length of the CDR3 is 16 residues. Written as DNA, the CDR3 is TGTGCCAGCAGTCGCCCCGAGGGGGCTGGGGCCAACGCCCTGACTTTC. Protein: CASSRPEGAGANALTF.

This chain uses TRBV7-8 with TRBJ1-1, with D possibly matching TRBD1 (5 bases). V lost 5 bases to trimming and J lost 4 bases, with 23 bases between them. This CDR3 region has 17 residues. The germline CDR1 and CDR2 sequences are SGHVS and FQNEAQ. In DNA form, the CDR3 reads TGTGCCAGCAGCACCATCCGCTTGGACAACCGACTCACTGAAGCTTTCTTT. Protein sequence: CASSTIRLDNRLTEAFF.

This clonotype has only a few counts. This rearrangement joins TRBV7-2 to TRBJ1-4; D is ambiguous. CDR3 length equals 15 residues. Trimming removed 1 base from V and 8 bases from J, with 14 bases in between. Germline CDR1 is SGHTA and CDR2 is FQGNSA. CDR3 sequence: CASSLEGGRGEKLFF. The CDR3 DNA sequence: TGTGCCAGCAGCTTAGAGGGCGGTCGGGGAGAAAAACTGTTTTTT. Full variable domain (outside the CDR3, taken from reference TRBV7-2 and TRBJ1-4): GAGVSQSPSNKVTEKGKDVELRCDPISGHTALYWYRQSLGQGLEFLIYFQGNSAPDKSGLPSDRFSAERTGGSVSTLTIQRTQQEDSAVYLCASSLEGGRGEKLFFGSGTQLSVL.

The J gene is TRBJ2-7, the V gene TRBV7-8; 8 nucleotides align to TRBD1. The CDR3 has 15 amino acids. V shed 3 bases, J shed 3 bases, and the junction held 7 bases outside the gene matches. CDR1 and CDR2 from the germline V gene are SGHVS and FQNEAQ. The CDR3 sequence: CASSLGPGGIYEQYF. CDR3 coding DNA: TGTGCCAGCAGCTTGGGCCCAGGGGGCATCTACGAGCAGTACTTC.

This clonotype was detected ten times or more. The chain recombines TRBV29-1 with TRBJ1-2; TRBD1 matches at 7 bases. The trim removed 0 bases at V and 3 bases at J, leaving 4 bases unmatched. This CDR3 has 14 residues. Germline values: CDR1 SQVTM, CDR2 ANQGSEA. As DNA, the CDR3 is TGCAGCGTTGAAGACGCCGGGACAGACTATGGCTACACCTTC. It translates to CSVEDAGTDYGYTF. The entire variable domain, with the rest obtained from reference TRBV29-1 and TRBJ1-2, is as follows: SAVISQKPSRDICQRGTSLTIQCQVDSQVTMMFWYRQQPGQSLTLIATANQGSEATYESGFVIDKFPISRPNLTFSTLTVSNMSPEDSSIYLCSVEDAGTDYGYTFGSGTRLTVV.

V is TRBV6-5 and J is TRBJ1-5; possible D gene TRBD1, 5 bases. V was shortened by 5 bases and J by 3 bases, with 20 bases between the two germline ends. Germline CDR1 MNHEY, CDR2 SVGAGI. This CDR3 has 17 amino acids. CDR3 sequence: CASSEGRLGEFNQPQHF. The CDR3 DNA is TGTGCCAGCAGTGAAGGAAGATTGGGGGAGTTCAATCAGCCCCAGCATTTT.

In this sample, this clonotype turned up once. The chain joins TRBV5-5 to TRBJ1-4, with D possibly being TRBD1 (5 bases). CDR3 size: 16 residues. The germline CDR1 and CDR2 sequences are SGHKS and YYEKEE (reference sequence). Trimming left V 4 bases short and J 4 bases short, with 17 bases between. In nucleotides, the CDR3 is TGTGCCAGCAGCATGTTCGGGGGTCTGGTTAATGAAAAACTGTTTTTT. This translates into CASSMFGGLVNEKLFF.

The chain combines TRBV25-1 with TRBJ1-6, with TRBD1 matching 10 bases. Germline trimming cut 8 bases from V and 10 bases from J; bases unmatched to any gene: 14. Per the germline V gene, CDR1 is MGHDK and CDR2 is SYGVNS. The CDR3 runs to 16 residues. The CDR3 nucleotides read TGTGCCAGCCACCTGCTACGGGACAGGGGCAGATCACCCCTCCACTTT. Its translation: CASHLLRDRGRSPLHF.

The chain combines TRBV10-3 with TRBJ1-2; weak D call: TRBD1 (6 bases). The V gene's germline CDR1 is ENHRY and CDR2 SYGVKD. The CDR3 extends over 16 amino acids. Trimming left V 10 bases short and J 7 bases short, with 28 bases between. The CDR3 here is CASSQLGQKVSAGYTF. DNA of the CDR3: TGTGCCAGCAGCCAACTCGGACAGAAGGTATCCGCTGGCTACACCTTC.

This clonotype was observed a few times. V usage is TRBV2 and J usage is TRBJ1-2; a possible D gene is TRBD1 (6 bases). Germline V CDR1 and CDR2: SNHLY, FYNNEI. This CDR3 is built from 14 residues. V gave up 7 bases and J gave up 4 bases, with 16 bases separating them. The CDR3, as DNA: TGTGCCAGCAAGAGGGGGGGGGCTGTCTATGGCTACACCTTC. Residues: CASKRGGAVYGYTF.

This clonotype has more than one count but fewer than ten. An end of the junction does not agree with germline; a read error may underlie this. The chain is built from TRBV4-1 and TRBJ1-2; D perhaps matches TRBD1 (6 bases). CDR1 and CDR2 (germline): MGHRA, YSYEKL. CDR3 length: 17 amino acids. The CDR3 DNA follows: TGTGCCAGCACCATGAGGGGGACGGAACTAATGGGCTATGGCTACACCTTC. It translates to CASTMRGTELMGYGYTF.

Comments on this clonotype: This may come from a read error, since a much larger clone is one base off. V gene TRBV10-3 combines with J gene TRBJ2-7; 7 positions match TRBD1. This CDR3 is 13 amino acids long. CDR1 ENHRY and CDR2 SYGVKD come from the germline V gene. The CDR3 is CATSAGTVYEQYF. CDR3 DNA sequence: TGTGCCACCAGTGCCGGGACAGTCTACGAGCAGTACTTC.

The chain combines TRBV12-5 with TRBJ1-2; perhaps TRBD1 as D (6 bases). Germline V lookup: CDR1 LGHNT, CDR2 FRNRAP. This CDR3 contains 14 residues. CDR3 residues: CASSLGGGYYGYTF. The CDR3 DNA reads as TGTGCCAGCAGTTTAGGGGGGGGGTACTATGGCTACACCTTC.

Concerning this clonotype: The conserved closing phenylalanine or tryptophan is absent in this CDR3, likely reflecting a read error. It is unclear where the CDR3 begins or ends on the DNA, so no DNA is shown, and the CDR3 is as TCRdb lists it. V is TRBV7-9 and J is TRBJ1-6. Germline V gene data show CDR1 as SEHNR and CDR2 as FQNEAQ (reference sequence). The CDR3 is 8 amino acids in total, end residues counted. CDR3 residues: CASSFPSY.

This sequence joins TRBV2 and TRBJ2-2; D unclear. CDR1 is SNHLY, CDR2 FYNNEI, per germline. Between the trimmed V and J ends, which lost 5 bases and 2 bases, there was a span of 21 bases. CDR3 size: 18 residues. CDR3 sequence reads: CASSLSPGESPNTGELFF. CDR3 DNA: TGTGCCAGCAGTTTAAGTCCAGGCGAATCCCCCAACACCGGGGAGCTGTTTTTT.

This chain uses TRBV12-3 or TRBV12-4 with TRBJ2-5; 9 nucleotides match TRBD1. There are 15 residues in the CDR3. Trimming cost V 7 bases and J 4 bases; bases outside gene matches: 10. The CDR3 DNA sequence: TGTGCCAGCACCTTGAGTGGGACAGGGCTAGAGACCCAGTACTTC. Amino acid sequence: CASTLSGTGLETQYF.

The chain uses TRBV7-2 and TRBJ1-1; D gene ambiguous. Per the germline V gene, CDR1 is SGHTA and CDR2 is FQGNSA. This CDR3 is built from 15 residues. Trimming left V 10 bases short and J 5 bases short, with 23 bases between. The CDR3 loop reads CATGNRRIFNTEAFF. The DNA of the CDR3 is TGTGCCACCGGGAACCGTAGGATTTTTAATACTGAAGCTTTCTTT.

The table lists this clonotype with many counts. This rearrangement joins TRBV10-3 to TRBJ1-6; D remains ambiguous. V was pared by 3 bases and J by 13 bases, with 13 bases between. In germline, CDR1 is ENHRY, CDR2 SYGVKD. The CDR3 has 13 residues. CDR3 DNA sequence: TGTGCCATCAGTGACCTCGGAGGATCCCCCCTCCACTTT. Its protein product is CAISDLGGSPLHF.